The source of this T cell receptor (beta chain) is a study of blood T cell repertoires in COVID-19. The CDR3 is 17 amino acids. V trimming: 0 bases; J trimming: 5 bases; junction bases outside the gene matches: 8. In germline, CDR1 is LGHNA, CDR2 YSLEER. How the authors handled the data: Amplification with reference gene primers provided the estimates of nucleated cell counts. Data came from immunoSEQ multiplex PCR; TCRdb stores just in-frame clones and leaves some out. V and J calls and clone size are those listed in that table; D and trimming were worked out from the DNA. Seen here are about 430,000 clones, 70% to 90% observed once, and the top ten hold about 1.5%.

This clonotype originated in a woman aged 18-29 years who had been exposed to COVID-19. The specimen sequenced was PBMCs or T cells enriched from blood (not recorded which). This chain connects TRBV4-3 to TRBJ2-1, with 9 bases matching TRBD2. CDR3 nucleotide sequence: TGCGCCAGCAGCCAAGAGCCCGGGACTAGCAGGGACAATGAGCAGTTCTTC. Its protein is CASSQEPGTSRDNEQFF.